This T cell receptor (beta chain) was captured in a study of blood T cell repertoires in COVID-19. Authors' analysis steps: Reference gene primer amplification gave estimated nucleated cell counts. Using immunoSEQ multiplex PCR, the repertoire was profiled, and TCRdb retains in-frame clones only, with some absent. V, J and clone size reflect that table, while D and trimming were determined from the DNA. Of 150,000 to 200,000 clones in the sample, 88% were seen once. The length of the CDR3 is 13 residues. Between the trimmed V and J ends, which lost 4 bases and 6 bases, there was a span of 14 bases. The V gene's germline CDR1 is SGHNT and CDR2 YYREEE (reference sequence).

Sequences were obtained from peripheral blood. This clonotype was obtained from a human donor in a cohort sampled during active COVID-19. This chain links TRBV5-4 with TRBJ2-7; maybe TRBD2 (5 bases). CDR3 coding DNA: TGTGCCAGCAGCGCAGGCGGGCTAGTCGAGCAGTACTTC. It is translated as CASSAGGLVEQYF.